A single TCR beta chain is shown here with its context. Its antigen remains unknown. The CDR3 spans 14 residues. The germline V gene encodes CDR1 LNHNV and CDR2 YYDKDF (reference sequence). The ends were cut back, 0 bases at V and 4 bases at J, with 9 bases in the middle. This entry belongs to a study of early stage breast cancer tumors. Study details: ER+/PR+/HER2- status applied to twelve of 16 invasive breast tumors. The ER+/PR+/HER2- tumors included roughly 8 ductal and a handful of lobular carcinomas. Findings and caveats of the study: Blood repertoires resembled normal breast more than tumor.

Data came from immunoSEQ multiplex PCR; TCRdb stores just in-frame clones and leaves some out. In the table there are 25,000 to 30,000 clones, approximately 75% of which are singletons. J is TRBJ2-5 and V is TRBV15, with D possibly called TRBD1 or TRBD2 (6 bases each). What was sequenced was blood. The TCR was taken from a person aged 45 to 60 with breast cancer. CDR3 residues: CATSREGGTETQYF. The CDR3 DNA reads as TGTGCCACCAGCAGAGAAGGGGGGACAGAGACCCAGTACTTC. Based on the CDR3 plus reference TRBV15 and TRBJ2-5, the full variable domain is DAMVIQNPRYQVTQFGKPVTLSCSQTLNHNVMYWYQQKSSQAPKLLFHYYDKDFNNEADTPDNFQSRRPNTSFCFLDIRSPGLGDTAMYLCATSREGGTETQYFGPGTRLLVL.